Following are 22 T cell receptor beta chains from one sample sequenced in a study of blood T cells in healthy people across ages. The authors ran a second PCR of about 6 to 11 cycles using a sample-barcoded 5' primer and a J-beta primer mix. Via MiXCR, TCRdb re-called the 5' RACE reads, giving one row per CDR3 protein. Of about 1.4 million distinct CDR3 sequences listed, around 55% were seen once; the top ten hold roughly 7%. Sequences were obtained from blood. These receptor sequences come from a man aged 18 to 29 in good health.

The chain carries TRBV28 and TRBJ1-6, with a tentative D call TRBD1 (6 bases). The germline gives CDR1 MDHEN, CDR2 SYDVKM. V gave up 2 bases and J gave up 10 bases, with 12 bases separating them. The CDR3 covers 14 residues. CDR3 amino acids: CASSLNRVASPLHF. CDR3 nucleotides: TGTGCCAGCAGTTTAAACAGGGTTGCGTCACCCCTCCACTTT.

This clonotype was detected only a few times. V is TRBV5-1 and J is TRBJ2-3, with D maybe TRBD2 (5 bases). Germline V gene sequence: CDR1 SGHRS, CDR2 YFSETQ. The CDR3 extends over 16 amino acids. V shed 3 bases and J shed 0 bases, with 14 bases lying between them. The CDR3: CASSSPRAGSTDTQYF. As DNA, the CDR3 is TGCGCCAGCAGCTCGCCCCGGGCGGGTAGCACAGATACGCAGTATTTT.

This chain's CDR3 is CASSLAAGTGSSYEQYF. In DNA form, the CDR3 reads TGTGCCAGCAGCTTAGCGGCCGGGACAGGGAGCTCCTACGAGCAGTACTTC. V gene TRBV7-8 combines with J gene TRBJ2-7; 9 nucleotides line up with TRBD1. Trimming took 0 bases from V and 0 from J; bases not matched to a gene: 6. CDR1 SGHVS and CDR2 FQNEAQ come from the germline V gene. The CDR3 runs 17 residues.

This rearrangement joins TRBV20-1 to TRBJ1-6, with 8 positions matching TRBD1. V gave up 4 bases and J gave up 9 bases; unmatched junction bases: 11. CDR3 length equals 15 residues. CDR1 and CDR2 from the germline V gene are DFQATT and SNEGSKA (reference sequence). DNA of the CDR3: TGCAGTGCTATTTTGGACAGGGCAGTGGCTTCACCCCTCCACTTT. It codes for CSAILDRAVASPLHF.

In nucleotides, the CDR3 is TGTGCCATCAGTACCGGGACCAGCCAAGAGACCCAGTACTTC. Its protein product is CAISTGTSQETQYF. The J gene is TRBJ2-5, the V gene TRBV10-3, with D perhaps being TRBD1 or TRBD2 (5 bases each). The V end was cut by 5 bases, the J end by 1 base, with 11 bases between. Germline-derived CDR1 and CDR2 are ENHRY and SYGVKD. This CDR3 spans 14 amino acids.

The chain has TRBV7-9 and TRBJ2-7; D tentatively fits TRBD1 or TRBD2 (7 bases each). V was trimmed by 4 bases and J by 4 bases, leaving 20 bases between them. The CDR3 consists of 16 residues. CDR1 and CDR2 (germline): SEHNR, FQNEAQ (reference sequence). The CDR3 protein is CASSSWGGGFVYEQYF. For the CDR3, the DNA is TGTGCCAGCAGCTCTTGGGGAGGGGGCTTTGTGTACGAGCAGTACTTC.

A few counts support this clonotype. V gene TRBV20-1 combines with J gene TRBJ2-2; 10 bases are a match to TRBD1. Germline CDR1 reads DFQATT; CDR2 reads SNEGSKA (reference sequence). This CDR3 comprises 18 residues. The V and J ends lost 0 bases and 3 bases, in that order; junction bases with no gene match: 10. The DNA for the CDR3 is TGCAGTGCTAGAGATCCGACAGGGGGCCCAATAGACACCGGGGAGCTGTTTTTT. Translated, it gives CSARDPTGGPIDTGELFF.

The J gene is TRBJ2-7, the V gene TRBV20-1; 8 bases are shared with TRBD1. The J segment lost 3 bases and the V segment lost 3 bases, leaving 10 bases of the junction unmatched. Per the germline V gene, CDR1 is DFQATT and CDR2 is SNEGSKA (reference sequence). The length of the CDR3 is 15 residues. The CDR3 coding sequence is TGCAGTGCTAGGAGGACAGGGCGAATTCTCTACGAGCAGTACTTC. Its translation is CSARRTGRILYEQYF.

This clonotype was found a few times. The chain links TRBV29-1 to TRBJ2-5, with D maybe TRBD2 (6 bases). The CDR3 totals 12 residues. V lost 4 bases, J lost 11 bases, and 17 bases lay in between. The germline CDR1 and CDR2 sequences are SQVTM and ANQGSEA. The CDR3 nucleotides are TGCAGCGTTGGTTGGGGTACGGGAGAGCAGTACTTC. Protein: CSVGWGTGEQYF.

This clonotype was seen at least ten times. The chain links TRBV28 to TRBJ2-7; unclear D gene. Trimming stripped 3 bases from V and 4 bases from J, with 13 bases between. In germline, CDR1 is MDHEN, CDR2 SYDVKM. The CDR3 extends over 14 amino acids. This chain's CDR3 is CASSFSGVGYEQYF. The CDR3 bases are TGTGCCAGCAGTTTTTCAGGAGTTGGGTACGAGCAGTACTTC.

This sequence joins TRBV27 and TRBJ2-1; TRBD1 matches 9 bases. Looked up from germline, CDR1 is MNHEY and CDR2 is SMNVEV (reference sequence). This CDR3 region has 15 residues. V gave up 3 bases and J gave up 4 bases; unmatched junction bases: 4. CDR3 DNA sequence: TGTGCCAGCAGTTTGGTGACAGGGGGTTACAATGAGCAGTTCTTC. It yields the protein CASSLVTGGYNEQFF.

This rearrangement joins TRBV13 to TRBJ2-1; D is unclear. The V gene's germline CDR1 is PRHDT and CDR2 FYEKMQ (reference sequence). CDR3 length: 18 residues. V lost 5 bases, J lost 0 bases, and 20 bases lay in between. CDR3 sequence: CASSPLGQFSSSYNEQFF. The CDR3 region has the DNA TGTGCCAGCAGCCCCCTGGGCCAGTTCTCGAGCTCCTACAATGAGCAGTTCTTC.

This chain links TRBV27 with TRBJ2-2, with TRBD1 matching over 8 bases. CDR1 and CDR2 from the germline V gene are MNHEY and SMNVEV (reference sequence). Trimming took 4 bases from V and 3 from J; bases not matched to a gene: 4. The CDR3 has 15 amino acids. CDR3: CASSWRTGHTGELFF. CDR3 DNA: TGTGCCAGCAGTTGGCGGACAGGGCACACCGGGGAGCTGTTTTTT.

This clonotype was picked up a small number of times. The chain carries TRBV4-2 and TRBJ1-2; D unresolved. V was clipped by 2 bases and J by 0 bases, with 19 bases between them. The CDR3 covers 18 residues. Germline V gives CDR1 LGHNA, CDR2 YNFKEQ. The CDR3 loop reads CASSQLFGALGANYGYTF. The CDR3 DNA reads as TGTGCCAGCAGCCAACTTTTCGGAGCCCTAGGAGCTAACTATGGCTACACCTTC.

The chain carries TRBV7-9 and TRBJ1-1; D gene ambiguous. In germline, CDR1 is SEHNR, CDR2 FQNEAQ (reference sequence). CDR3 size: 16 residues. Trimming took off 4 bases at V and 1 base at J, with 16 bases between the two ends. For the CDR3, the DNA is TGTGCCAGCAGCTCCCCTGCGGGGTGGGCGAACACTGAAGCTTTCTTT. Its translation: CASSSPAGWANTEAFF.

This clonotype was observed a few times. The chain uses TRBV7-2 and TRBJ1-2, with unresolved D. The CDR3 has 13 amino acids. With 1 base removed from V and 4 bases from J, the gap between germline ends came to 7 bases. CDR1 and CDR2 (germline): SGHTA, FQGNSA. The CDR3 coding sequence is TGTGCCAGCAGCTTAGTAACAGTCTATGGCTACACCTTC. Translating gives CASSLVTVYGYTF.

This clonotype occurred many times. The chain recombines TRBV6-1 with TRBJ2-1; 7 nucleotides match TRBD2. The V gene end was trimmed by 4 bases and the J gene end by 6 bases; junction bases not matched to a gene: 9. Germline V CDR1 and CDR2: MNHNS, SASEGT. The CDR3 loop spans 15 amino acids. The CDR3 coding sequence is TGTGCCAGCAGTGGTCTGGCGGGAGCTGCCAATGAGCAGTTCTTC. Protein sequence: CASSGLAGAANEQFF.

The count of this clonotype is one. The rearrangement links TRBV20-1 to TRBJ1-5; 7 bases line up with TRBD1. The CDR3 loop spans 15 amino acids. The V gene end was trimmed by 5 bases and the J gene end by 3 bases; junction bases not matched to a gene: 10. CDR1 DFQATT and CDR2 SNEGSKA come from the germline V gene (reference sequence). CDR3 nucleotide sequence: TGCAGTGCTCCATCGGGACAGAGCTTCAATCAGCCCCAGCATTTT. It yields the protein CSAPSGQSFNQPQHF.

This clonotype showed up just a few times. The J gene is TRBJ2-7, the V gene TRBV7-9; D remains unclear. Germline V CDR1 and CDR2: SEHNR, FQNEAQ (reference sequence). V shed 1 base and J shed 2 bases, with 12 bases lying between them. The CDR3 is 15 amino acids. The CDR3 DNA reads as TGTGCCAGCAGCTTAGATGGCCCGCCGACCTACGAGCAGTACTTC. It is translated as CASSLDGPPTYEQYF.

This clonotype was picked up a small number of times. The chain uses TRBV10-3 and TRBJ2-2; TRBD2 aligns across 12 bases. Germline V CDR1 and CDR2: ENHRY, SYGVKD. The CDR3 length is 14 residues. J lost 4 bases, V lost 10 bases, and 4 bases had no gene match. This CDR3 is CATTSGRSTGELFF. The CDR3 region has the DNA TGTGCCACTACTAGCGGGAGGAGCACCGGGGAGCTGTTTTTT.

The V call is TRBV20-1, the J call TRBJ2-1, with 7 bases lining up with TRBD2. The CDR3 runs 13 residues. Trimming at V came to 5 bases and at J to 10 bases, leaving 11 bases not matched to a gene. In germline, CDR1 is DFQATT, CDR2 SNEGSKA (reference sequence). The CDR3 sequence is CSAGGSTVIEQFF. In DNA, the CDR3 is TGCAGTGCTGGCGGGAGCACAGTCATCGAGCAGTTCTTC.

V is TRBV20-1 and J is TRBJ2-1, with 12 bases that match TRBD2. The V segment lost 3 bases and the J segment 3 bases; nucleotides outside the gene matches: 9. Germline assignment: CDR1 DFQATT and CDR2 SNEGSKA (reference sequence). This CDR3 comprises 17 residues. CDR3 coding DNA: TGCAGTGCTAGGAAGACTAGCGGGAGTCCCAACTACAATGAGCAGTTCTTC. Amino acid sequence: CSARKTSGSPNYNEQFF.